Following are 32 T cell receptor beta chains from one sample sequenced in a study of cytotoxic CD8 clonotypes in ibrutinib-treated CLL. The repertoire was sequenced with immunoSEQ multiplex PCR; TCRdb's copy has only in-frame clones and lacks some. Counted here are about 160,000 clones, 84% occurring once; the ten biggest clones make up about 4.9%. Sequences were derived from PBMCs, sampled after 24 months of ibrutinib treatment. These receptors were collected from a human donor with chronic lymphocytic leukemia.

This chain joins TRBV30 and TRBJ2-1; 7 bases are shared with TRBD1. The CDR3 is made up of 16 amino acids. The V segment lost 2 bases and the J segment 0 bases; nucleotides outside the gene matches: 7. Per germline, CDR1 GTSNPN and CDR2 SVGIG (reference sequence). The CDR3 nucleotides read TGTGCCTGGAGTACACAGGGGCTGAGCTCCTACAATGAGCAGTTCTTC. It is translated as CAWSTQGLSSYNEQFF.

This clone was seen a single time. The genes are TRBV5-1 and TRBJ2-7; D perhaps matches TRBD2 (8 bases). The CDR3 covers 18 residues. Germline values: CDR1 SGHRS, CDR2 YFSETQ. V was trimmed by 6 bases and J by 1 base, leaving 26 bases between them. DNA of the CDR3: TGCGCCAGCAACAAGGGACAGAGAAGAGCGGGAGAGTCCTACGAGCAGTACTTC. Encoded protein: CASNKGQRRAGESYEQYF.

The chain is built from TRBV5-1 and TRBJ1-1; D not resolved. The germline CDR1 and CDR2 sequences are SGHRS and YFSETQ. V was shortened by 7 bases and J by 4 bases, with 20 bases between the two germline ends. CDR3 length: 15 residues. CDR3: CASHHTQRSPTEAFF. CDR3 nucleotides: TGCGCCAGCCACCATACCCAGAGGAGTCCCACTGAAGCTTTCTTT.

This clone was observed a single time. The rearrangement uses TRBV5-4 and TRBJ1-1; 7 positions agree with TRBD1. The CDR3 sequence is 16 residues long. Trimming removed 3 bases from V and 6 bases from J; junction bases left unmatched: 14. CDR1 SGHNT and CDR2 YYREEE come from the germline V gene (reference sequence). The CDR3 sequence is CASSSRQGTGKAEAFF. CDR3 coding DNA: TGTGCCAGCAGCTCCCGACAGGGTACGGGGAAGGCTGAAGCTTTCTTT.

The chain joins TRBV27 to TRBJ2-3; 9 bases are a match to TRBD2. After removal of 2 bases from V and 2 bases from J, the junction contained 5 bases not matched to a gene. The CDR3 sequence is 16 residues long. CDR1 and CDR2 from the germline V gene are MNHEY and SMNVEV (reference sequence). The CDR3: CASSLGASGDTDTQYF. CDR3 bases: TGTGCCAGCAGTTTAGGGGCTAGCGGGGACACAGATACGCAGTATTTT.

This clone has a single count. This chain connects TRBV2 to TRBJ2-5, with 7 bases identical to TRBD2. The CDR3 has 17 residues. V lost 6 bases to trimming and J lost 5 bases; unmatched junction nucleotides: 18. Germline V CDR1 and CDR2: SNHLY, FYNNEI. The CDR3 bases are TGTGCCAGCAGGCCCCGACTAGCCCAAGGAGGTCAGGAGACCCAGTACTTC. It codes for CASRPRLAQGGQETQYF.

The chain uses TRBV6-5 and TRBJ2-2; D is perhaps TRBD1 or TRBD2 (5 bases each). This CDR3 region has 15 residues. The V gene's germline CDR1 is MNHEY and CDR2 SVGAGI. The ends were cut back, 8 bases at V and 2 bases at J, with 15 bases in the middle. The CDR3 here is CASLREGVNTGELFF. CDR3 sequence (DNA): TGTGCCAGCCTTCGGGAAGGGGTCAACACCGGGGAGCTGTTTTTT.

The CDR3, as DNA: TGTGCCAGCAGCGTAGCTGGGGGGCAGATCGGCGAAAAACTGTTTTTT. Translated: CASSVAGGQIGEKLFF. The chain links TRBV9 to TRBJ1-4; TRBD1 might be the D (6 bases). CDR3 length: 16 residues. V was shortened by 0 bases and J by 8 bases, with 17 bases between the two germline ends. In germline, CDR1 is SGDLS, CDR2 YYNGEE.

This chain joins TRBV6-4 and TRBJ2-1; a possible D gene is TRBD2 (6 bases). Germline-derived CDR1 and CDR2 are MRHNA and SNTAGT. This CDR3 has 16 residues. With 6 bases removed from V and 1 base from J, the gap between germline ends came to 16 bases. The CDR3: CASSASTGVSYNEQFF. CDR3 bases: TGTGCCAGCAGCGCTAGCACGGGAGTTTCCTACAATGAGCAGTTCTTC.

The chain uses TRBV2 and TRBJ1-5; D is undetermined. Trimming shortened V by 6 bases and J by 2 bases, and 5 bases separated the two germline ends. Germline CDR1 SNHLY, CDR2 FYNNEI. This CDR3 comprises 12 residues. CDR3 amino acids: CASRIGNQPQHF. Here the CDR3 DNA reads TGTGCCAGCAGAATAGGCAATCAGCCCCAGCATTTT.

The chain recombines TRBV6-1 with TRBJ1-5; D not certain. CDR1 and CDR2 (germline): MNHNS, SASEGT. V lost 3 bases, J lost 5 bases, and 5 bases lay in between. The CDR3 has 12 residues. The CDR3 bases are TGTGCCAGCAGTGAGCCGCATCAGCCCCAGCATTTT. The encoded protein is CASSEPHQPQHF.

The chain employs TRBV9 and TRBJ2-1; the D gene is possibly TRBD1 (5 bases). The CDR3 runs 13 residues. Germline CDR1 and CDR2: SGDLS and YYNGEE. V lost 6 bases and J 7 bases, leaving 14 bases between the germline ends. CDR3 nucleotide sequence: TGTGCCAGCAATAGGGGTTATTTGAATGAGCAGTTCTTC. This codes for CASNRGYLNEQFF.

The CDR3 region has the DNA TGTGCCAGCAGTTTTCCGGCCGGGTCGACGTCACTGGACAATGAGCAGTTCTTC. Amino acids: CASSFPAGSTSLDNEQFF. The genes are TRBV28 and TRBJ2-1; unclear D gene. Per the germline V gene, CDR1 is MDHEN and CDR2 is SYDVKM. The V gene lost 3 bases and the J gene lost 5 bases, with 23 bases spanning the gap. This CDR3 region has 18 residues.

V usage is TRBV13 and J usage is TRBJ1-1; D is possibly TRBD1 (6 bases). V was shortened by 4 bases and J by 4 bases, with 22 bases between the two germline ends. Germline lookup yields CDR1 PRHDT and CDR2 FYEKMQ (reference sequence). The CDR3 covers 17 residues. The CDR3 sequence: CASSSQFGGATSTEAFF. The CDR3 DNA sequence: TGTGCCAGCAGCTCACAGTTCGGGGGGGCGACGTCCACTGAAGCTTTCTTT.

This clone was observed a single time. The CDR3 loop reads CASSAAQDNFSGNTIYF. CDR3 nucleotides: TGTGCCAGCAGTGCAGCCCAGGACAACTTCTCTGGAAACACCATATATTTT. The V call is TRBV2, the J call TRBJ1-3, with D maybe TRBD1 (5 bases). The CDR3 is made up of 17 amino acids. Germline-derived CDR1 and CDR2 are SNHLY and FYNNEI. The V end lost 4 bases, the J end lost 0 bases, and 16 bases lay between the germline ends.

The CDR3 spells CASSEAVYGYTF. The DNA of the CDR3 is TGTGCCAGCAGTGAAGCAGTATATGGCTACACCTTC. The chain joins TRBV6-1 to TRBJ1-2; D remains unclear. The CDR3 runs 12 residues. The ends were cut back, 0 bases at V and 5 bases at J, with 4 bases in the middle. Germline assignment: CDR1 MNHNS and CDR2 SASEGT.

The rearrangement links TRBV28 to TRBJ2-3; 9 nucleotides agree with TRBD1. CDR1 is MDHEN, CDR2 SYDVKM, per germline. The CDR3 sequence is 17 residues long. With V trimmed by 5 bases and J by 3 bases, 12 bases remained unmatched. CDR3 protein: CASSIRGQGSLTDTQYF. The CDR3 DNA sequence: TGTGCCAGCAGTATAAGGGGACAGGGAAGTTTAACAGATACGCAGTATTTT.

The chain couples TRBV18 to TRBJ2-3; D is undetermined. This CDR3 contains 14 residues. The ends were cut back, 2 bases at V and 6 bases at J, with 12 bases in the middle. The germline V gene has CDR1 KGHSH and CDR2 LQKENI. The CDR3 DNA sequence: TGTGCCAGCTCACCATCTCTCACCGGGGATACGCAGTATTTT. Residues: CASSPSLTGDTQYF. Full variable domain (outside the CDR3, taken from reference TRBV18 and TRBJ2-3): NAGVMQNPRHLVRRRGQEARLRCSPMKGHSHVYWYRQLPEEGLKFMVYLQKENIIDESGMPKERFSAEFPKEGPSILRIQQVVRGDSAAYFCASSPSLTGDTQYFGPGTRLTVL.

The genes are TRBV28 and TRBJ2-7, with TRBD2 matching over 8 bases. The V and J ends lost 6 bases and 4 bases, in that order; junction bases with no gene match: 14. The length of the CDR3 is 16 residues. Germline CDR1 is MDHEN and CDR2 is SYDVKM. The CDR3 region is CASSLLESGSRYEQYF. CDR3 in DNA: TGTGCCAGCAGCCTACTGGAAAGCGGGAGTAGGTACGAGCAGTACTTC. The full variable domain, its missing parts supplied by reference TRBV28 and TRBJ2-7, is DVKVTQSSRYLVKRTGEKVFLECVQDMDHENMFWYRQDPGLGLRLIYFSYDVKMKEKGDIPEGYSVSREKKERFSLILESASTNQTSMYLCASSLLESGSRYEQYFGPGTRLTVT.

The J gene is TRBJ2-7, the V gene TRBV2; 9 positions agree with TRBD1. In germline, CDR1 is SNHLY, CDR2 FYNNEI. The CDR3 is made up of 15 amino acids. Trimming took 5 bases from V and 3 from J; bases not matched to a gene: 8. In DNA, the CDR3 is TGTGCCAGCAGTCAAACAGGGGGCAATGGCTACGAGCAGTACTTC. Its translation is CASSQTGGNGYEQYF.

The gene calls are TRBV27 and TRBJ2-1, with 8 nucleotides matching TRBD1. Per the germline V gene, CDR1 is MNHEY and CDR2 is SMNVEV (reference sequence). V shed 5 bases, J shed 1 base, and the junction held 7 bases outside the gene matches. There are 16 residues in the CDR3. In DNA, the CDR3 is TGTGCCAGCAGTCCTCAGGGGGCAGGGTCCTACAATGAGCAGTTCTTC. This gives the protein CASSPQGAGSYNEQFF.

The rearrangement uses TRBV10-3 and TRBJ1-2; weak D call: TRBD1 (5 bases). This CDR3 contains 12 residues. Trimming left V 4 bases short and J 5 bases short, with 8 bases between. Looked up from germline, CDR1 is ENHRY and CDR2 is SYGVKD. The CDR3 region has the DNA TGTGCCATCAGTGCGCGGGGGTATGGCTACACCTTC. Protein sequence: CAISARGYGYTF.

This chain links TRBV7-3 with TRBJ2-3; the match to TRBD2 covers 8 bases. Germline CDR1 reads SGHTA; CDR2 reads FQGTGA. V gave up 4 bases and J gave up 5 bases; unmatched junction bases: 5. The CDR3 spans 14 residues. This CDR3 is CASSSPLAGDTQYF. In nucleotides, the CDR3 is TGTGCCAGCAGCTCGCCGCTAGCGGGAGATACGCAGTATTTT.

A remark on this clone: This probably arose from a read error, given a far larger clone one base away. Other DNA sequences of this sample code for an identical CDR3. The V gene is TRBV7-2, the J gene TRBJ1-2; perhaps TRBD1 as D (6 bases). Germline lookup yields CDR1 SGHTA and CDR2 FQGNSA. This CDR3 is 13 amino acids long. V lost 5 bases and J lost 2, with 9 bases in between. The CDR3 DNA reads TGTGCCAGCAGCCGCGACAGGAACTATGGCTACACCTTC. Its protein is CASSRDRNYGYTF.

The chain carries TRBV5-1 and TRBJ1-6; TRBD1 matches at 7 bases. CDR3 length: 16 residues. In germline, CDR1 is SGHRS, CDR2 YFSETQ. After removal of 2 bases from V and 1 base from J, the junction contained 3 bases not matched to a gene. The CDR3 spells CASSFTGVSYNSPLHF. CDR3 DNA: TGCGCCAGCAGCTTTACAGGGGTATCCTATAATTCACCCCTCCACTTT. The full variable domain, in which reference TRBV5-1 and TRBJ1-6 provide the parts outside the CDR3, is KAGVTQTPRYLIKTRGQQVTLSCSPISGHRSVSWYQQTPGQGLQFLFEYFSETQRNKGNFPGRFSGRQFSNSRSEMNVSTLELGDSALYLCASSFTGVSYNSPLHFGNGTRLTVT.

The table lists this clone with a few counts. The chain links TRBV7-2 to TRBJ1-5; 7 nucleotides match TRBD1. CDR3 size: 16 residues. Per the germline V gene, CDR1 is SGHTA and CDR2 is FQGNSA. V shed 5 bases and J 2 bases; nucleotides not matched to a gene: 9. Here the CDR3 DNA reads TGTGCCAGCAGCCCGTGGGCCCAGGGGGGCAATCAGCCCCAGCATTTT. Translated: CASSPWAQGGNQPQHF.

The chain links TRBV11-1 to TRBJ1-5; D not resolved. V lost 5 bases and J lost 3, with 8 bases in between. Germline assignment: CDR1 SGHAT and CDR2 FQDESV (reference sequence). This CDR3 is 13 amino acids long. CDR3 protein: CASSKTDNQPQHF. CDR3 bases: TGTGCCAGCAGCAAAACAGACAATCAGCCCCAGCATTTT. The full variable domain, its missing parts supplied by reference TRBV11-1 and TRBJ1-5, is EAEVAQSPRYKITEKSQAVAFWCDPISGHATLYWYRQILGQGPELLVQFQDESVVDDSQLPKDRFSAERLKGVDSTLKIQPAELGDSAMYLCASSKTDNQPQHFGDGTRLSIL.

V gene TRBV5-6 combines with J gene TRBJ1-5; tentatively, D is TRBD1 (5 bases). The length of the CDR3 is 15 residues. Germline CDR1 and CDR2: SGHDT and YYEEEE. Trimming removed 0 bases at V and 4 bases at J, with 11 bases between. CDR3 nucleotide sequence: TGTGCCAGCAGCTTGGGTTGGGGGGGAAATCAGCCCCAGCATTTT. Translated: CASSLGWGGNQPQHF.

This clone appeared a few times. The V call is TRBV27, the J call TRBJ1-5; 7 positions agree with TRBD1. V lost 5 bases and J lost 9; bases outside the gene matches: 7. In germline, CDR1 is MNHEY, CDR2 SMNVEV (reference sequence). CDR3 length: 13 residues. CDR3 bases: TGTGCCAGCAGTGGAGAGGGGGCTTGGCCCCAGCATTTT. This translates into CASSGEGAWPQHF.

This chain uses TRBV2 with TRBJ1-5; 9 bases match TRBD1. V was pared by 6 bases and J by 15 bases, with 15 bases of the junction left unmatched. This CDR3 comprises 14 residues. Germline V CDR1 and CDR2: SNHLY, FYNNEI. The CDR3 protein is CASRAGQGIHPGHF. The CDR3 DNA reads TGTGCCAGCAGGGCGGGACAGGGAATTCACCCAGGGCATTTT.

The V and J genes are TRBV18 and TRBJ1-2, with D uncertain. The CDR3 has 13 amino acids. CDR1 and CDR2 (germline): KGHSH, LQKENI. V lost 0 bases and J 5 bases, leaving 7 bases between the germline ends. The CDR3 nucleotides are TGTGCCAGCTCACCACCGCTATGGTATGGCTACACCTTC. It yields the protein CASSPPLWYGYTF.

This clone has just one count. V and J are TRBV6-5 and TRBJ1-1; no firm D call. V lost 5 bases and J 3 bases, leaving 10 bases between the germline ends. Germline assignment: CDR1 MNHEY and CDR2 SVGAGI. This CDR3 has 13 residues. CDR3 DNA: TGTGCCAGCAGTCCTCCGGGTCACACTGAAGCTTTCTTT. Translated, it gives CASSPPGHTEAFF.